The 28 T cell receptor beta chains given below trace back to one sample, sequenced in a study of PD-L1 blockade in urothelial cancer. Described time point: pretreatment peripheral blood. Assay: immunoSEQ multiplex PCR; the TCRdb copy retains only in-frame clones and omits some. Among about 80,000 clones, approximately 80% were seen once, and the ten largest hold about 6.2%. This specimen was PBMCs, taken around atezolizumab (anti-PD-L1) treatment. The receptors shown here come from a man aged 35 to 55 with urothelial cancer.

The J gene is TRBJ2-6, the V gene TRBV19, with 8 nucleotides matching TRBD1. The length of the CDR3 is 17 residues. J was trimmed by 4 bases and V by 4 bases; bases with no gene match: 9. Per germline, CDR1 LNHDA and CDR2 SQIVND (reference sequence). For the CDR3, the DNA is TGTGCCAGTAGTAGGGGACAGGCCCCCCGAGGGGCCAACGTCCTGACTTTC. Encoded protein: CASSRGQAPRGANVLTF.

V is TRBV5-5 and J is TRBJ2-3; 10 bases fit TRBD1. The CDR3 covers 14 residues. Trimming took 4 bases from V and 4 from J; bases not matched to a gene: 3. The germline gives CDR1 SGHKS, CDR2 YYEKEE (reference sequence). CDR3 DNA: TGTGCCAGCAGCCTGACAGGGGGCGCAGATACGCAGTATTTT. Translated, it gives CASSLTGGADTQYF.

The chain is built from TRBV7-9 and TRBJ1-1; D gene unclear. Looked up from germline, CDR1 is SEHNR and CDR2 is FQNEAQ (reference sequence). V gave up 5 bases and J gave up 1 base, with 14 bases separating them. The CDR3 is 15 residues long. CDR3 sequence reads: CASSRESPGNTEAFF. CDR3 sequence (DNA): TGTGCCAGCAGCCGGGAGAGTCCGGGGAACACTGAAGCTTTCTTT.

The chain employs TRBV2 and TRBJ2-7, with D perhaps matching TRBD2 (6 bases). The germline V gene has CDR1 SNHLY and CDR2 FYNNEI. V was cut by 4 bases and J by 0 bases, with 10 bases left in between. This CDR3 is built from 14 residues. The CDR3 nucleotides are TGTGCCAGCAGTGTCGCGACTAGCTCCTACGAGCAGTACTTC. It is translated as CASSVATSSYEQYF.

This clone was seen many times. In DNA form, the CDR3 reads TGTGCCAGCAGCTTGAGGGGCGGCGAAGGGGCCAACGTCCTGACTTTC. It translates to CASSLRGGEGANVLTF. The J gene is TRBJ2-6, the V gene TRBV5-4, with D perhaps matching TRBD1 (5 bases). The length of the CDR3 is 16 residues. V shed 1 base and J shed 4 bases, with 12 bases lying between them. Germline V gene sequence: CDR1 SGHNT, CDR2 YYREEE (reference sequence).

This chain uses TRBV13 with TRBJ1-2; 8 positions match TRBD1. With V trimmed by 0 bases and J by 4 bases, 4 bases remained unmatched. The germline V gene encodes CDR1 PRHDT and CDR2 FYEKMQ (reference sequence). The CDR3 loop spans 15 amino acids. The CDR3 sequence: CASSLGQGEAYGYTF. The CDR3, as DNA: TGTGCCAGCAGCTTAGGACAGGGGGAGGCCTATGGCTACACCTTC.

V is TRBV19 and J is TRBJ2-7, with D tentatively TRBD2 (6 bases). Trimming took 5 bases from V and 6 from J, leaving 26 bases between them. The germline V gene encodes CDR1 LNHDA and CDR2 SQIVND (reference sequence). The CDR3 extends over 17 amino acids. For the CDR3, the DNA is TGTGCCAGTAGTTTCCTCCTAGGGGCTAGCGCGCGGGGCGAGCAGTACTTC. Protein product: CASSFLLGASARGEQYF.

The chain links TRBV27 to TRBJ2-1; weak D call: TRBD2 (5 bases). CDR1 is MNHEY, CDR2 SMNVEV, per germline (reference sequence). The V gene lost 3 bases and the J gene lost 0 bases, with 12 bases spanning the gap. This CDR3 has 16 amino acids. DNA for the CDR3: TGTGCCAGCAGTTTCTGGTCGGGAAGCTCCTACAATGAGCAGTTCTTC. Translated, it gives CASSFWSGSSYNEQFF.

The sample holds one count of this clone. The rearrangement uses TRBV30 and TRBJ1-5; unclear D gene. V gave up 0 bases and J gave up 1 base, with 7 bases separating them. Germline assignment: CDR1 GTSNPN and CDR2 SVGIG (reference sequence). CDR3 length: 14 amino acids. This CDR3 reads CAWSVSFSNQPQHF. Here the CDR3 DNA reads TGTGCCTGGAGTGTATCCTTCAGCAATCAGCCCCAGCATTTT.

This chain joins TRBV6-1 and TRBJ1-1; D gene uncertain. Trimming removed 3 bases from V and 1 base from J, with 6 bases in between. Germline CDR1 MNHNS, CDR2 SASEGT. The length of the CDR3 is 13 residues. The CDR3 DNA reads TGTGCCAGCAGTGAGAGGAGGAACACTGAAGCTTTCTTT. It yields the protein CASSERRNTEAFF.

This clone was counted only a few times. The CDR3 loop is CASSPRGAGANVLTF. The CDR3 DNA follows: TGTGCCAGCTCACCGCGGGGGGCAGGGGCCAACGTCCTGACTTTC. The gene calls are TRBV18 and TRBJ2-6; 8 bases line up with TRBD2. Unmatched junction bases numbered 2, after V lost 3 bases and J lost 4 bases. Germline V gene data show CDR1 as KGHSH and CDR2 as LQKENI. The CDR3 consists of 15 residues.

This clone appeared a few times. The chain's CDR3 is CASSFSQGAEQYF. CDR3 coding DNA: TGTGCCAGCAGTTTCTCACAGGGGGCGGAGCAGTACTTC. The chain uses TRBV27 and TRBJ2-7; 9 nucleotides line up with TRBD1. Germline V gene data show CDR1 as MNHEY and CDR2 as SMNVEV (reference sequence). J lost 7 bases, V lost 3 bases, and 4 bases had no gene match. The CDR3 covers 13 residues.

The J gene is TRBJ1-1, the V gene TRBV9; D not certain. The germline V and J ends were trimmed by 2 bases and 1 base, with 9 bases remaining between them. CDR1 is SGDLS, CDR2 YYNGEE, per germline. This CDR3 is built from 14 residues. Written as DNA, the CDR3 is TGTGCCAGCAGCGTTGGGCTTCAGAACACTGAAGCTTTCTTT. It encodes CASSVGLQNTEAFF.

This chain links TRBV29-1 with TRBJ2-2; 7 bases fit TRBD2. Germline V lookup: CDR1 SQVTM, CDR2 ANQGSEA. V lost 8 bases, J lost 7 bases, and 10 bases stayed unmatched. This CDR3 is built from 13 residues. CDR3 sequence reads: CSSGSGISGELFF. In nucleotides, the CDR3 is TGCAGCTCCGGCAGCGGGATCAGCGGGGAGCTGTTTTTT.

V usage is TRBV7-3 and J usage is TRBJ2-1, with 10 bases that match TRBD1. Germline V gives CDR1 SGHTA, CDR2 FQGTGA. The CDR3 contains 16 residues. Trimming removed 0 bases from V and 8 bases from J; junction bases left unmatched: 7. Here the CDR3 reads CASSLTGTGDRDEQFF. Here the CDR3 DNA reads TGTGCCAGCAGCTTAACGGGGACAGGGGATAGGGATGAGCAGTTCTTC. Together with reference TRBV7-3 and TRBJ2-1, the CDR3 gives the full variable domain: GAGVSQTPSNKVTEKGKYVELRCDPISGHTALYWYRQSLGQGPEFLIYFQGTGAADDSGLPNDRFFAVRPEGSVSTLKIQRTERGDSAVYLCASSLTGTGDRDEQFFGPGTRLTVL.

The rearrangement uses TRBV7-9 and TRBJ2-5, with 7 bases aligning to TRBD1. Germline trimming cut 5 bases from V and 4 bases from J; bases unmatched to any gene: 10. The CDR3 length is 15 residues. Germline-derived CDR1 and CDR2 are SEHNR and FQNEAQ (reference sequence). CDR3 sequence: CASSIPGTVGETQYF. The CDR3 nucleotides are TGTGCCAGCAGCATCCCCGGGACAGTGGGAGAGACCCAGTACTTC.

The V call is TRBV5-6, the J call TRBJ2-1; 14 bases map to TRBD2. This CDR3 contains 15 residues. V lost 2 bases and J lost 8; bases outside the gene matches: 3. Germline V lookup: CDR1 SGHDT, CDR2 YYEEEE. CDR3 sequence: CASSFGTSGSYEQFF. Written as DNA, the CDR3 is TGTGCCAGCAGCTTTGGGACTAGCGGGAGCTATGAGCAGTTCTTC.

CDR3 in DNA: TGCGCCAGCAGCGGGACAGCATACAATGAGCAGTTCTTC. It yields the protein CASSGTAYNEQFF. The chain is built from TRBV10-1 and TRBJ2-1, with 7 bases that match TRBD1. The CDR3 has 13 amino acids. The germline V gene has CDR1 WNHNN and CDR2 SYGVQD (reference sequence). Trimming at V came to 6 bases and at J to 4 bases, leaving 3 bases not matched to a gene.

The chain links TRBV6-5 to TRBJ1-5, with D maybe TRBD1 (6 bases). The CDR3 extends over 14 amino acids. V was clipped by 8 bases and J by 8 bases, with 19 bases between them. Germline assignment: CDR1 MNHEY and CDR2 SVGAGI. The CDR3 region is CASSREGVDKPQHF. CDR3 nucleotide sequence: TGTGCCAGCTCACGGGAGGGGGTAGACAAGCCCCAGCATTTT.

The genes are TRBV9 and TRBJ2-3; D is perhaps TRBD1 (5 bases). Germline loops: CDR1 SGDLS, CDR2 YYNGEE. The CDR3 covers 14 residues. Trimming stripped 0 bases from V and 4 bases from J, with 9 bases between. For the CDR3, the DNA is TGTGCCAGCAGCGTAGAAACCAGGGCAGATACGCAGTATTTT. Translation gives CASSVETRADTQYF.

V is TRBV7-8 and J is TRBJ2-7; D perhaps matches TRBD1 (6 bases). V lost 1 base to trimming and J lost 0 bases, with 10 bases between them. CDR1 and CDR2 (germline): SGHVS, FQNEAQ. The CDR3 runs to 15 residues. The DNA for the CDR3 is TGTGCCAGCAGCTTAGGGACAGTTAACTCCTACGAGCAGTACTTC. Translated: CASSLGTVNSYEQYF.

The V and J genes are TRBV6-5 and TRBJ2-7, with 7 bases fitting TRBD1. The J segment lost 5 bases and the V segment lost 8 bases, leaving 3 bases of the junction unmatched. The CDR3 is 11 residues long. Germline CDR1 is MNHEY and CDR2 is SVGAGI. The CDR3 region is CASLGGDEQYF. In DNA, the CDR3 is TGTGCCAGCCTAGGGGGCGACGAGCAGTACTTC.

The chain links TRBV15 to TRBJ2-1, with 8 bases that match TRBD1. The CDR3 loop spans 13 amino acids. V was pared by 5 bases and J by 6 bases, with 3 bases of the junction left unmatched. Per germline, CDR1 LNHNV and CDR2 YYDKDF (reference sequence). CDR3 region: CATSGQGINEQFF. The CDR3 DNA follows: TGTGCCACCAGCGGACAGGGAATCAATGAGCAGTTCTTC.

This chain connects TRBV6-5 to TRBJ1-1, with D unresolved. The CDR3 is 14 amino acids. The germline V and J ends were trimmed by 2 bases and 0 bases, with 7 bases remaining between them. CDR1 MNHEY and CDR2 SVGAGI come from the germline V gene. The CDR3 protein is CASSYRDMNTEAFF. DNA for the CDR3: TGTGCCAGCAGTTACAGAGACATGAACACTGAAGCTTTCTTT.

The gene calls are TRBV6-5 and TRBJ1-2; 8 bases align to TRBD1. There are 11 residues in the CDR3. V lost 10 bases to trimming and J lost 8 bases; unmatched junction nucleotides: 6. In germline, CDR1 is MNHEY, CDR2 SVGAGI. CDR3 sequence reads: CATGQGNGYTF. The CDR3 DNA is TGTGCCACCGGACAGGGAAACGGCTACACCTTC.

CDR3 DNA sequence: TGTGCCAGCAGCCCCCGAGCGGGAGCCTCCTACGAGCAGTACTTC. Its protein product is CASSPRAGASYEQYF. This chain joins TRBV7-2 and TRBJ2-7; 8 bases fit TRBD2. The CDR3 loop spans 15 amino acids. Germline V gene sequence: CDR1 SGHTA, CDR2 FQGNSA. V was pared by 5 bases and J by 0 bases, with 6 bases of the junction left unmatched. Complete variable domain (other parts from reference TRBV7-2 and TRBJ2-7): GAGVSQSPSNKVTEKGKDVELRCDPISGHTALYWYRQSLGQGLEFLIYFQGNSAPDKSGLPSDRFSAERTGGSVSTLTIQRTQQEDSAVYLCASSPRAGASYEQYFGPGTRLTVT.

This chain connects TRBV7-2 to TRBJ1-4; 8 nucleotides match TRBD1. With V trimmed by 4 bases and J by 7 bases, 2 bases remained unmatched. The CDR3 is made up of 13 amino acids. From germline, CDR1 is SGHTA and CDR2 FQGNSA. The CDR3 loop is CASSSDRGEKLFF. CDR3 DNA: TGTGCCAGCAGCTCCGACAGGGGTGAAAAACTGTTTTTT.

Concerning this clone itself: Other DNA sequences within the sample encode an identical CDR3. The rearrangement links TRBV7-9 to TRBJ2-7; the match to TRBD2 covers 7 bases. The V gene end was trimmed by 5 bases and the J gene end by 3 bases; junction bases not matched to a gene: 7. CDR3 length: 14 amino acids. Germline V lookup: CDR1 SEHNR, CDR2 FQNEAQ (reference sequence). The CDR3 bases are TGTGCCAGCAGCCCCCGTGGGGGGGGCTACGAGCAGTACTTC. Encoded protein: CASSPRGGGYEQYF.